This T cell receptor beta chain was captured in a study of cytomegalovirus exposure and HLA in healthy donors (TCRdb year 2017). Background on the whole study: An earlier analysis of 587 of the donors reported 250 to 300 Gb of sequence data and 100 million to 130 million unique TCR beta sequences from 150 million to 200 million T cells. Donor age, sex, ethnicity and CMV serostatus were collected together with the repertoire data. A later genetic analysis took genome-wide SNP genotypes for about three fifths of the 666 donors and used that subset as a discovery cohort. Among the 398 genotyped donors, around 81% belonged to the genetic ancestry cluster associated with self-reported Caucasian donors. Rather than drawing on any new phenotypic data, the later analysis identified candidate immune exposures from TCR beta sequences and the way those sequences occurred across donors. The aim of the study was to test whether cataloging public T cell receptors could identify signatures of past pathogen exposure. High-throughput TCR immunosequencing, statistical association of individual TCRs with disease status, and machine learning were combined to predict cytomegalovirus infection status. To decide whether each TCR beta V gene segment behaved as functional or pseudogenic, an earlier analysis of fewer than 750 of the donors relied on high-throughput TCR beta sequencing. Both class I and class II loci were covered by HLA typing, at four-digit resolution. Using immunosequencing, the study profiled T cell repertoires from 666 subjects and related those repertoires to cytomegalovirus serostatus. A later analysis re-examined previously published TCR beta repertoires from roughly 650 donors and added high-resolution HLA genotyping to investigate patterns of TCR occurrence. Besides the first cohort of approximately 670 subjects, a separate validation cohort made up of over 95 different subjects was used. Among 398 genotyped donors of the cohort, an average of approximately 240,000 unique TCR beta nucleotide sequences were sequenced per donor, around a sixth of them non-productive. Roughly 320 gigabases of sequencing data and 70 million to 100 million unique TCR sequences made up an early release that covered several hundred HLA-typed donors. Because of strong linkage in the cohort, a few DR-DQ haplotypes were treated as single units for association and clustering. The number of donors typed differed by locus, with roughly 629-640 for A, B, C, DRB1 and DQB1, 522 for DQA1, 606 for DPA1, and 450 to 480 for DPB1. Every discovery cohort repertoire had been produced on one sequencing platform. Broad study findings and their caveats: The authors suggested that the approach could potentially be extended to other disease states and immunological phenotypes. The sequencing pipeline was judged likely to have produced a cluster of highly shared sequence variants as a technical artifact. Immune exposure information for the cohort was limited to CMV serostatus. The 87-base-pair reads could not distinguish some IMGT-functional V segments, including TRBV6-2 and TRBV6-3, so those segments were excluded. The earlier analysis of 587 of the donors excluded roughly 16 rarely observed V segments, including chromosome 9 orphons, because counts were too low. In both the original and validation cohorts, the classifier was reported to diagnose cytomegalovirus status with high specificity and sensitivity. Strong co-occurrence of HLA alleles, especially DR and DQ, made assigning TCR associations to individual alleles difficult. In a later analysis, most CMV-associated TCR beta chains were found to appear HLA-restricted, with HLA associations seemingly driven largely by CMV exposure. An earlier analysis of roughly 570 of the donors showed that most TCR beta V segments appeared in productive rearrangements either about 87% or about 30% of the time, which broadly matched IMGT annotations. HLA typing was unavailable for some donors at each locus, so association tests used only the typed subset. Only TCR beta chains were sequenced in this cohort, and the absence of alpha or paired-chain data limited detectable features. Linkage disequilibrium might explain the correlated functional status among segregating V segments, but an unknown experimental factor could not be excluded. Specific HLA alleles were associated with 15,000 to 20,000 TCR beta sequences at a false discovery rate of 0.05 in a later analysis. Three of the identified cytomegalovirus-associated TCR beta chains were confirmed in vitro to be specific for cytomegalovirus antigens. In the study, about 150 TCR beta chains were listed as associated with cytomegalovirus. A later genetic analysis reported fewer N-insertions in productive TCRs among donors in an Asian-associated ancestry cluster than the roughly 620-donor mean. In a later analysis, HLA-associated TCR beta chains showed more clonal expansion and lower generation probabilities than non-associated chains that were equally common. A later analysis reported that several top co-occurrence clusters appeared linked to parvovirus B19, influenza, CMV and Epstein-Barr virus. The presence/absence analyses assumed that sequencing depth was roughly uniform across donors, and that assumption may not be true. A further reported finding was that TCR beta sequences accurately predicted the HLA-A and HLA-B alleles for most subjects in the first cohort. A later genetic analysis associated a missense DCLRE1C variant with V-gene and J-gene trimming of TCR beta chains, and an independent cohort replicated the association. Most TCR sequences were seen in very few donors, while some public TCRs were found in many individuals. In a later analysis, TCR association rates were found to vary across HLA loci, with the most associated TCRs seen for DRB1 alleles and the fewest for HLA-C alleles.

Library preparation employed the immunoSEQ multiplex PCR assay. The multiplex PCR relied on a mix of 60 forward primers for TCR Vbeta segments and 13 reverse primers for TCR Jbeta segments. The CDR3 region of rearranged TCR beta genes was amplified from genomic DNA with a multiplex PCR assay. The Illumina HiSeq System was used to sequence the amplified TCR beta libraries as 87-base-pair reads. The authors processed their data as follows. In a later analysis, tens of millions of unique TCR beta chains were counted across the approximately 670 repertoires, and roughly 10 million of these chains were shared by at least two donors. Raw reads were error-corrected and collapsed into unique sequences with a nearest-neighbor algorithm that merged closely related sequences to remove PCR and sequencing errors. Alignment of CDR3 sequences to IMGT reference sequences was used to assign V, D and J gene segments. Each retained sequence needed at least a six-nucleotide match to both a V gene segment and a J gene segment. A rearrangement was called productive if the CDR3 had no stop codons and remained in frame with V and J, and every other rearrangement was called non-productive. Following IMGT convention, CDR3 was defined as the stretch from the second conserved V-encoded cysteine to the conserved J-encoded phenylalanine. In an earlier analysis of 500 to 650 of the donors, sequences lacking an unambiguous match to a single V gene segment were excluded. An earlier analysis of approximately 590 of the donors called V segments functional above 56.7% productive rearrangements and segregating when the between-donor standard deviation exceeded 5%. A statistical classification framework was developed to diagnose cytomegalovirus status using the catalog of TCR beta chain sequences. In a later analysis, V and J genes were assigned by comparing TCR nucleotide sequences against IMGT/GENE-DB human TR gene sequences. Using the TCRdist pipeline, a later analysis assigned CDR3 sequences along with most-parsimonious VDJ recombination scenarios. In a later analysis, every TCR beta chain was defined by the combination of its CDR3 amino acid sequence and its V-gene family, and reads without a unique V-gene family were dropped. To address suspected cross-contamination and a sequencing artifact, a later analysis removed some 620 highly shared, low-generation-probability nucleotide sequences. In a later analysis, a clonal expansion index was calculated for each public chain from normalized within-repertoire ranks of inferred template counts. A later analysis computed generation probabilities with a VDJ recombination model fitted to out-of-frame rearrangements, and checked the results against IGoR. A later analysis scored TCR-TCR, TCR-HLA and TCR-CMV co-occurrence with hypergeometric tests, applying a repertoire-size bias correction to TCR pairs. A later analysis estimated false discovery rates by permuting HLA or CMV assignments 20 times. In a later analysis, co-occurring TCRs were grouped with DBSCAN, and TCRdist sequence similarity was added when clustering was performed within HLA-allele-positive subsets. Repertoires with fewer than 30,000 or more than 120,000 public chains, plus five repertoires with anomalous nucleotide sharing, were excluded from co-occurrence clustering. TCRdb provides this immuneACCESS table in a form limited to in-frame rearrangements. Some clones are lacking; in checked studies, under half of them reflect an unresolved V gene, and why the rest are absent is not known. V and J calls and clone size are as listed in that table; D and trimming were resolved from the DNA. Across this sample there are about 90,000 clones, with approximately 68% seen only once. The ten largest clones capture 20% to 25% of the sample.

A remark on this clone: Its antigen has not been determined. It has no much larger one-base neighbor in the sample; base qualities were not kept.

Deletion took 1 base off V and 11 bases off J, with a span of 11 bases between the germline ends. The CDR3 goes from the cysteine to the phenylalanine over 12 residues. This entry keeps only the CDR3 DNA: 36 bases, framed from base 1. Taken from the germline V gene, the CDR1 and CDR2 loops are SGHTA and FQGNSA. The cohort consisted of some 730 healthy bone marrow donors. Cohort members were all nominally healthy when sampled, although unrecorded immune exposures were likely present. The donor tested CMV seropositive and was one of the 289 seropositive cohort members. A peripheral blood sample was collected from each donor, and TCR beta sequencing was performed on peripheral blood mononuclear cells. The Qiagen DNeasy Blood Extraction Kit was used to extract genomic DNA from the blood cell samples.

The receptor chain draws on TRBV7-2 and TRBJ1-1; the D gene is not confidently resolved. This clonotype originated in a woman in her forties or fifties in good health and CMV-seropositive. Sequenced material: PBMCs. This receptor carries the CDR3 CASSLEGVRAFF. The nucleotides read TGTGCCAGCAGCTTAGAAGGAGTGCGGGCTTTCTTT.